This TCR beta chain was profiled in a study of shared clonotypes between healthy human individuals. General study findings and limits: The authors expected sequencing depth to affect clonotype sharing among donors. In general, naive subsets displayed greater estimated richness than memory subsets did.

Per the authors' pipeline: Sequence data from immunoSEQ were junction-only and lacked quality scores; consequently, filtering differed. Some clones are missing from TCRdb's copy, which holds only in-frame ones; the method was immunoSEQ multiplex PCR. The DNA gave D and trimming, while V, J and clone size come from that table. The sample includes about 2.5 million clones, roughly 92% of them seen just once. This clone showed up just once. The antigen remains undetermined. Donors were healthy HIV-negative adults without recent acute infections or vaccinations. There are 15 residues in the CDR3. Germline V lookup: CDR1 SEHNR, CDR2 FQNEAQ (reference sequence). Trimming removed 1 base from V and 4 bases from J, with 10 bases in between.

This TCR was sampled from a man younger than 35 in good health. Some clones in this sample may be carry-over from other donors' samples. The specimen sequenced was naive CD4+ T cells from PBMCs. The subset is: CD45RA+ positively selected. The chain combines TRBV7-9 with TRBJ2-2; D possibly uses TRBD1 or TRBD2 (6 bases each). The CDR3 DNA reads TGTGCCAGCAGCTTAGGGGGGGCGCCCACCGGGGAGCTGTTTTTT. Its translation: CASSLGGAPTGELFF.